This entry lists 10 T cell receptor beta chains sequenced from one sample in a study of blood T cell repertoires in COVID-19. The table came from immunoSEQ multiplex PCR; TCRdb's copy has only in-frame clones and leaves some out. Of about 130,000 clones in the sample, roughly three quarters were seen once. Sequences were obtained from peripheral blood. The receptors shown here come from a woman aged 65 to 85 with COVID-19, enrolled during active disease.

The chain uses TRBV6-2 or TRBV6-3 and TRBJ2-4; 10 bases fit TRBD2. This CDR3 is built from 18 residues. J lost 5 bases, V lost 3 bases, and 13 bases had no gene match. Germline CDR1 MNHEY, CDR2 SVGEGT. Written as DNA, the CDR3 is TGTGCCAGCAGTTATATTGGGAGCGGGGGGGCTAGCCAAAACATTCAGTACTTC. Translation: CASSYIGSGGASQNIQYF.

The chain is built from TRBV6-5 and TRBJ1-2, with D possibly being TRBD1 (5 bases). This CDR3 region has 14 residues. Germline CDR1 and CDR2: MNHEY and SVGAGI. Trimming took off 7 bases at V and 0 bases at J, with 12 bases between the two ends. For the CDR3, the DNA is TGTGCCAGCACGGGGGTGGGTACTAACTATGGCTACACCTTC. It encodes CASTGVGTNYGYTF.

The CDR3 nucleotides are TGTGCCTGGACCGGGCGGGGTCGCTCCTACAATGAGCAGTTCTTC. This translates into CAWTGRGRSYNEQFF. The chain recombines TRBV30 with TRBJ2-1; perhaps TRBD2 as D (6 bases). The CDR3 sequence is 15 residues long. The V end lost 4 bases, the J end lost 0 bases, and 13 bases lay between the germline ends. Germline values: CDR1 GTSNPN, CDR2 SVGIG (reference sequence).

This CDR3 is CASSVGQLTEAFF. Here the CDR3 DNA reads TGTGCCAGCAGCGTGGGACAACTCACTGAAGCTTTCTTT. V usage is TRBV9 and J usage is TRBJ1-1, with a possible D match to TRBD1 (6 bases). Trimming removed 2 bases at V and 4 bases at J, with 9 bases between. This CDR3 region has 13 residues. Germline lookup yields CDR1 SGDLS and CDR2 YYNGEE.

CDR3 sequence (DNA): TGTGCCAGCAGCCAATCGGGGGACAGGACAGGGGAGGCAGATACGCAGTATTTT. Encoded protein: CASSQSGDRTGEADTQYF. J is TRBJ2-3 and V is TRBV3-1 (or the pseudogene TRBV3-2); TRBD1 matches at 9 bases. Looked up from germline, CDR1 is LGHDT and CDR2 is YNNKEL (reference sequence). This CDR3 comprises 18 residues. V dropped 2 bases and J dropped 4; count of bases not matched to a gene: 13.

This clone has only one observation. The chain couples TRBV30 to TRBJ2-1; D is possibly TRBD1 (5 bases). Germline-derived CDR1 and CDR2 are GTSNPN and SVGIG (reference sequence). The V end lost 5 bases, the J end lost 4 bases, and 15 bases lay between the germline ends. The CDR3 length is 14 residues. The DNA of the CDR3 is TGTGCCTGGCTACACCCGGACACTTACAATGAGCAGTTCTTC. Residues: CAWLHPDTYNEQFF.

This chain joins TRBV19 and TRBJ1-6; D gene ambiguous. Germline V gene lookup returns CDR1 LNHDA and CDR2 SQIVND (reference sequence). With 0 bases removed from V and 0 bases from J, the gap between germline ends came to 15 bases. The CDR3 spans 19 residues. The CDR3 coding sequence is TGTGCCAGTAGTATAGATCTGGTGGCCTCCAGCTCCTATAATTCACCCCTCCACTTT. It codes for CASSIDLVASSSYNSPLHF.

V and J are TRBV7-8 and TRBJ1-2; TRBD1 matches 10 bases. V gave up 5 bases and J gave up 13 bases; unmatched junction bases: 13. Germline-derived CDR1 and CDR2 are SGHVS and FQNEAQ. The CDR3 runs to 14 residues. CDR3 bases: TGTGCCAGCAGCCCGACGACAGGGGGCGGTAGAATCACCTTC. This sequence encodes CASSPTTGGGRITF.

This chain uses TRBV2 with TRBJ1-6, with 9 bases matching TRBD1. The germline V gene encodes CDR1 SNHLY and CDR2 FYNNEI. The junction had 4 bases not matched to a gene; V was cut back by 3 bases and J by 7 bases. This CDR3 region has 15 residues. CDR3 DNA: TGTGCCAGCAGTGAGAGACAGGGGGGGAATTCACCCCTCCACTTT. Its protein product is CASSERQGGNSPLHF.

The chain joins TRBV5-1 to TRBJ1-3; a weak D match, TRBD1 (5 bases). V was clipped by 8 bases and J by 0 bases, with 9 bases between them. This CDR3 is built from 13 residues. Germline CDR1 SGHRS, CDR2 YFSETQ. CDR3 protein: CASRQSSGNTIYF. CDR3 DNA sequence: TGCGCCAGTCGACAGAGCTCTGGAAACACCATATATTTT.